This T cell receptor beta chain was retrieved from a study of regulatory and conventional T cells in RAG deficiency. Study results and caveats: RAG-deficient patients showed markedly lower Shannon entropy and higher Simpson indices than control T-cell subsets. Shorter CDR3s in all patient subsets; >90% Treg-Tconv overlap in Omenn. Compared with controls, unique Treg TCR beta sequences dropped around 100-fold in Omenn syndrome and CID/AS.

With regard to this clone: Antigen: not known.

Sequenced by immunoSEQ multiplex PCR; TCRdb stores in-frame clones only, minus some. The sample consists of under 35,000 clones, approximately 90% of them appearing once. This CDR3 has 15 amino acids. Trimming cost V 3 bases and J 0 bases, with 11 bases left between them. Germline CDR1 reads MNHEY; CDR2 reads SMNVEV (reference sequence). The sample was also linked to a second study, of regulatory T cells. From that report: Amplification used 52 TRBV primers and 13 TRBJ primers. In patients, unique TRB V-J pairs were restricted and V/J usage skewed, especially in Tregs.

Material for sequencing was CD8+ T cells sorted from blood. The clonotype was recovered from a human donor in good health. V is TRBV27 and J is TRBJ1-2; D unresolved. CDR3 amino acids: CASSLAPGANYGYTF. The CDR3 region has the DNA TGTGCCAGCAGTTTGGCCCCTGGGGCTAACTATGGCTACACCTTC.